This entry concerns a single T cell receptor beta chain. The clone's antigen remains unknown. There are no base qualities to consult, and no much larger clone falls within one base. Relative to germline, V is 1 base shorter and J is 4 bases shorter, with 13 bases between their ends. CDR1 and CDR2, looked up from the germline V gene (reference sequence), are SEHNR and FQNEAQ. The CDR3 spans 15 residues, from the cysteine through the phenylalanine. Solely the CDR3 DNA is kept, with 45 bases framed from the first base. The immunoSEQ Assay, a bias-controlled multiplex PCR, was used to amplify TCRbeta CDR3 regions from genomic DNA. Concerning the study's data processing: Nucleated cell counts per sample were estimated from amplification of reference gene primers within the assay. Sequence reads were collapsed and filtered to measure the absolute abundance of every unique TCRbeta CDR3 rearrangement. For each sample, productive Simpson clonality was calculated by taking the square root of Simpson's diversity index across productive rearrangements. TCRdb took this table from immuneACCESS and kept in-frame rearrangements with V and J called. Such tables lack part of the clones; where checked against another copy, unresolved V genes explain under half of the gap, and the rest is unexplained. The V and J calls and the clone size are those of that table, but D and trimming were determined from the DNA. Across this sample there are roughly 200,000 clones, with roughly 80% seen only once. The ten largest clones capture approximately 8.7% of the sample.

This entry belongs to a study of blood T cell repertoires in COVID-19 (dated by TCRdb to the early 2020s). General notes on the study: Collaborator samples came from the United States, Italy and Spain and covered acute and convalescent phases of COVID-19. The material from the prospective study consisted of cDNA or gDNA derived from T cells, B-cell-depleted T cells, or PBMCs. Subjects who had been exposed to COVID-19, were actively infected with it, or had recovered from it provided the deeply sampled blood TCRbeta repertoires that made up the dataset. The repertoires were released in a freely available public database meant as a resource for research on the immune response to SARS-CoV-2. Samples were obtained from the ongoing ImmuneRACE study (first 160 participants) and from about 1,300 subjects provided by 6 global collaborators. The sample metadata nearly always contained a de-identified subject ID, COVID-19 status, age in years and sex. Where available, HLA class I and class II types were taken from metadata supplied by the sample provider and were not determined by assay-based typing.

Each collaborating institution followed its own protocols to collect whole blood in K2EDTA tubes. For TCRbeta analysis, collaborators shipped samples as frozen whole blood, isolated PBMCs, or DNA extracted from either of those sample types. The investigation overall reported the following: The quantity of clinical and demographic metadata differed by source and by participant and was supplied without curation.

Material: peripheral blood. The sequence links TRBV7-9 to TRBJ2-5; possibly the D gene is TRBD2, per 5 matching bases. The clonotype comes from a woman older than 75 with acute or convalescent COVID-19. The CDR3 amino acid sequence is: CASSLGTGVPETQYF. The bases read TGTGCCAGCAGCTTAGGAACCGGGGTCCCAGAGACCCAGTACTTC.